These 11 T cell receptor beta chains came from one sample sequenced in a study of CD8 T cells in ankylosing spondylitis. Via MiXCR, TCRdb re-called the 5' RACE reads, giving one row per CDR3 protein. Among hundreds of thousands of distinct CDR3 sequences listed, roughly 26% were seen once. Their antigens remain unidentified. Study-level results: Characteristic, it appeared, of ankylosing spondylitis blood was a TCR beta motif of about eight highly homologous variants.

What was sequenced was blood, either unsorted or a sorted T cell fraction (not recorded which). The receptors stem from a male donor with ankylosing spondylitis.

The chain combines TRBV20-1 with TRBJ2-3; maybe TRBD2 (5 bases). V shed 8 bases and J shed 2 bases, with 14 bases lying between them. The germline V gene has CDR1 DFQATT and CDR2 SNEGSKA (reference sequence). CDR3 length equals 13 residues. The chain's CDR3 is CSPRAQPTDTQYF. The CDR3 DNA follows: TGCAGTCCGAGGGCCCAACCCACAGATACGCAGTATTTT.

This chain links TRBV2 with TRBJ1-2, with no clear D. Trimming removed 4 bases at V and 3 bases at J, with 18 bases between. Per the germline V gene, CDR1 is SNHLY and CDR2 is FYNNEI. The CDR3 consists of 16 residues. The DNA of the CDR3 is TGTGCCAGCAGTGCAGAAGGGCCACTTAGGGACTATGGCTACACCTTC. Amino acids: CASSAEGPLRDYGYTF.

In its sample, this clonotype was seen a few times. V is TRBV27 and J is TRBJ1-4, with TRBD1 matching 7 bases. This CDR3 has 15 amino acids. Germline trimming cut 5 bases from V and 6 bases from J; bases unmatched to any gene: 9. Germline CDR1 and CDR2: MNHEY and SMNVEV (reference sequence). The CDR3 sequence is CASSPGTVIDEKLFF. In nucleotides, the CDR3 is TGTGCCAGCAGTCCAGGGACAGTAATAGATGAAAAACTGTTTTTT.

This clonotype was found a few times. One end of the junction varies from germline; a read error may be responsible. The chain combines TRBV12-3 or TRBV12-4 with TRBJ2-1, with 7 nucleotides matching TRBD2. The length of the CDR3 is 13 residues. The CDR3 nucleotides are TGTGCCAGCAGTTTAGCTGGAGGGAGGGCCCTGATCTTC. Translated: CASSLAGGRALIF.

This chain joins TRBV20-1 and TRBJ1-2, with 7 nucleotides matching TRBD1. This CDR3 is built from 13 residues. Germline CDR1 DFQATT, CDR2 SNEGSKA (reference sequence). Losses at the gene ends were 2 bases for V and 8 bases for J; bases not matched to a gene: 8. In DNA, the CDR3 is TGCAGTGCTAGAAATTTACAGGGGAGGGGCTACACCTTC. This translates into CSARNLQGRGYTF.

In its sample, this clonotype was seen many times. The V gene is TRBV20-1, the J gene TRBJ1-5; perhaps TRBD1 as D (5 bases). CDR3 length: 14 residues. The V gene lost 1 base and the J gene lost 2 bases, with 9 bases spanning the gap. From germline, CDR1 is DFQATT and CDR2 SNEGSKA (reference sequence). The CDR3 protein is CSARGGVGNQPQHF. In nucleotides, the CDR3 is TGCAGTGCTAGAGGGGGGGTCGGCAATCAGCCCCAGCATTTT.

This clonotype was counted many times. This chain uses TRBV6-1 with TRBJ2-1; D call uncertain. Germline values: CDR1 MNHNS, CDR2 SASEGT. The CDR3 has 14 amino acids. Trimming removed 5 bases from V and 0 bases from J, with 8 bases in between. The CDR3 reads CASSRGSSYNEQFF. The DNA of the CDR3 is TGTGCCAGCAGTAGAGGTAGCTCCTACAATGAGCAGTTCTTC.

A few counts support this clonotype. This chain joins TRBV12-3 or TRBV12-4 and TRBJ1-1, with D maybe TRBD1 (6 bases). The CDR3 length is 14 residues. V lost 3 bases to trimming and J lost 4 bases, with 12 bases between them. The CDR3 loop is CASSFKRGGTEAFF. CDR3 nucleotides: TGTGCCAGCAGTTTTAAAAGGGGGGGCACTGAAGCTTTCTTT.

The chain joins TRBV5-6 to TRBJ1-1; tentative D call: TRBD1 (6 bases). Between the trimmed V and J ends, which lost 0 bases and 6 bases, there was a span of 15 bases. This CDR3 has 15 amino acids. Looked up from germline, CDR1 is SGHDT and CDR2 is YYEEEE. The CDR3 DNA sequence: TGTGCCAGCAGCTTGGCAGGGGAGGGGTTGGCTGAAGCTTTCTTT. It is translated as CASSLAGEGLAEAFF.

CDR3 coding DNA: TGCAGTGCCCCGGGACTAGCGCGGACGGACGAGCAGTACTTC. Translated: CSAPGLARTDEQYF. This chain connects TRBV20-1 to TRBJ2-7; TRBD2 matches 10 bases. V lost 6 bases, J lost 5 bases, and 10 bases stayed unmatched. The CDR3 has 14 amino acids. CDR1 DFQATT and CDR2 SNEGSKA come from the germline V gene (reference sequence).

This clonotype was detected a few times. The rearrangement links TRBV12-3 or TRBV12-4 to TRBJ1-1; D not resolved. The CDR3 covers 12 residues. V lost 4 bases and J 4 bases, leaving 7 bases between the germline ends. CDR3 in amino acids: CASSWTSTEAFF. CDR3 DNA: TGTGCCAGCAGTTGGACGAGCACTGAAGCTTTCTTT.